Following are 32 T cell receptor beta chains from one sample sequenced in a study of response to subunit inactivated influenza vaccine. TCRdb redid the calling of the RT-PCR reads with MiXCR, one entry per CDR3 protein. The sample lists 650,000 to 800,000 distinct CDR3 sequences, roughly 18% occurring once. The specimen comprised PBMCs from blood, sampled 4 to 6 days after vaccination. The receptors come from a man aged 45-65 years who received an inactivated influenza vaccine.

This clonotype has a handful of counts. This chain uses TRBV4-2 with TRBJ2-4; D is unresolved. This CDR3 region has 12 residues. The germline V gene has CDR1 LGHNA and CDR2 YNFKEQ. V shed 0 bases and J shed 8 bases, with 5 bases lying between them. CDR3 region: CASSQETDIQYF. The DNA for the CDR3 is TGTGCCAGCAGCCAAGAGACGGACATTCAGTACTTC.

In its sample, this clonotype was seen a few times. V is TRBV20-1 and J is TRBJ2-5; TRBD1 might be the D (5 bases). CDR1 is DFQATT and CDR2 is SNEGSKA in the germline V gene (reference sequence). The CDR3 contains 13 residues. CDR3 residues: CRESRQLRETQYF. CDR3 in DNA: TGCAGGGAAAGCCGACAGTTGAGGGAGACCCAGTACTTC.

This clonotype was seen more than once but under ten times. The chain recombines TRBV4-1 with TRBJ2-3, with 8 nucleotides matching TRBD2. CDR1 is MGHRA, CDR2 YSYEKL, per germline. V was clipped by 0 bases and J by 4 bases; unmatched bases: 9. The CDR3 contains 17 residues. The CDR3 nucleotides are TGCGCCAGCAGCCAAGAAATACCCGGGGGGGCCCCAGATACGCAGTATTTT. Translation: CASSQEIPGGAPDTQYF.

V usage is TRBV12-3 or TRBV12-4 and J usage is TRBJ1-5, with 7 bases fitting TRBD1. V was pared by 5 bases and J by 7 bases, with 11 bases of the junction left unmatched. The CDR3 has 15 amino acids. CDR3 region: CASSPPDRVGQPQHF. The CDR3 DNA follows: TGTGCCAGCAGTCCCCCAGACAGGGTTGGCCAGCCCCAGCATTTT.

This clonotype has ten or more counts. The chain couples TRBV20-1 to TRBJ1-5; 7 nucleotides agree with TRBD1. The V segment lost 1 base and the J segment 0 bases; nucleotides outside the gene matches: 6. In germline, CDR1 is DFQATT, CDR2 SNEGSKA (reference sequence). CDR3 length: 16 amino acids. The CDR3 coding sequence is TGCAGTGCTAGAGTGGGCAGGGGGTATAGCAATCAGCCCCAGCATTTT. This translates into CSARVGRGYSNQPQHF.

The CDR3 is CASSVGMVPGELFF. CDR3 bases: TGTGCCAGCAGCGTGGGTATGGTTCCCGGGGAGCTGTTTTTT. J is TRBJ2-2 and V is TRBV9; D unresolved. V lost 2 bases and J 6 bases, leaving 11 bases between the germline ends. The CDR3 extends over 14 amino acids. The germline V gene encodes CDR1 SGDLS and CDR2 YYNGEE.

This clonotype has a handful of counts. The chain combines TRBV7-2 with TRBJ1-4; no definite D call. Germline V gives CDR1 SGHTA, CDR2 FQGNSA. V lost 5 bases and J lost 4, with 5 bases in between. This CDR3 region has 12 residues. The CDR3 coding sequence is TGTGCCAGCAGCACCTTTAATGAAAAACTGTTTTTT. As protein: CASSTFNEKLFF.

The rearrangement uses TRBV18 and TRBJ2-7; TRBD1 agrees at 7 bases. The CDR3 consists of 14 residues. V was clipped by 6 bases and J by 4 bases; unmatched bases: 9. Germline assignment: CDR1 KGHSH and CDR2 LQKENI. CDR3 protein: CASSPGQSKYEQYF. DNA of the CDR3: TGTGCCAGCTCCCCGGGACAGAGCAAGTACGAGCAGTACTTC.

V usage is TRBV25-1 and J usage is TRBJ2-7; D is possibly TRBD1 (5 bases). The germline V gene has CDR1 MGHDK and CDR2 SYGVNS. Trimming left V 3 bases short and J 7 bases short, with 19 bases between. The CDR3 contains 15 residues. The chain's CDR3 is CASSDFGLGVGEQYF. CDR3 in DNA: TGTGCCAGCAGTGATTTCGGATTAGGGGTGGGAGAGCAGTACTTC.

In its sample, this clonotype was seen a few times. The V gene is TRBV20-1, the J gene TRBJ2-7, with TRBD2 as a possible D gene (6 bases). The CDR3 has 14 residues. Per germline, CDR1 DFQATT and CDR2 SNEGSKA (reference sequence). Trimming left V 6 bases short and J 6 bases short, with 21 bases between. The chain's CDR3 is CSAPPTGMEGEQYF. The DNA for the CDR3 is TGCAGTGCGCCTCCGACGGGAATGGAGGGCGAGCAGTACTTC.

This clonotype showed up just a few times. The V and J genes are TRBV5-1 and TRBJ2-1; 16 nucleotides align to TRBD2. V dropped 2 bases and J dropped 6; count of bases not matched to a gene: 5. This CDR3 spans 17 amino acids. From germline, CDR1 is SGHRS and CDR2 YFSETQ. The CDR3 protein is CASSFPGTSGRANEQFF. The CDR3 nucleotides read TGCGCCAGCAGCTTCCCCGGGACTAGCGGGAGGGCCAATGAGCAGTTCTTC.

V and J are TRBV27 and TRBJ1-1; D is possibly TRBD1 (5 bases). This CDR3 is built from 16 residues. Germline CDR1 MNHEY, CDR2 SMNVEV (reference sequence). Trimming cost V 9 bases and J 5 bases, with 25 bases left between them. CDR3 nucleotide sequence: TGTGCCAGGGGGCAGCGGAATACAGCGGGACGGACTGAAGCTTTCTTT. Its protein product is CARGQRNTAGRTEAFF.

The V gene is TRBV2, the J gene TRBJ2-1, with D tentatively TRBD1 (6 bases). The CDR3 is made up of 13 amino acids. The germline V gene has CDR1 SNHLY and CDR2 FYNNEI. Deletions cut 7 bases from V and 5 bases from J, with 12 bases between. CDR3 sequence reads: CASNQGWNNEQFF. The CDR3 DNA sequence: TGTGCCAGCAACCAGGGGTGGAACAATGAGCAGTTCTTC.

This clonotype was detected only a few times. This chain joins TRBV6-6 and TRBJ2-4; D ambiguous. The V gene's germline CDR1 is MNHNY and CDR2 SVGAGI (reference sequence). CDR3 size: 12 residues. Trimming left V 5 bases short and J 5 bases short, with 7 bases between. CDR3 DNA: TGTGCCAGCAGTGTTGGGCAAAACATTCAGTACTTC. This translates into CASSVGQNIQYF.

This clonotype was counted only a few times. J is TRBJ2-3 and V is TRBV20-1, with 8 bases lining up with TRBD2. The germline V gene encodes CDR1 DFQATT and CDR2 SNEGSKA (reference sequence). The length of the CDR3 is 15 residues. V lost 3 bases to trimming and J lost 2 bases; unmatched junction nucleotides: 7. The CDR3 is CSARILLAATDTQYF. For the CDR3, the DNA is TGCAGTGCTAGGATTCTACTAGCGGCCACAGATACGCAGTATTTT.

The genes are TRBV7-9 and TRBJ2-7; 8 nucleotides line up with TRBD1. The germline V gene has CDR1 SEHNR and CDR2 FQNEAQ (reference sequence). With 5 bases clipped from V and 3 bases from J, the junction kept 15 bases outside the gene matches. This CDR3 comprises 17 residues. CDR3 nucleotides: TGTGCCAGCAGCGTACGACTCGGGACAGGCACTGACTACGAGCAGTACTTC. Translated: CASSVRLGTGTDYEQYF.

A few counts support this clonotype. The V call is TRBV12-3 or TRBV12-4, the J call TRBJ2-3; no clear D. The CDR3 covers 12 residues. The V gene lost 7 bases and the J gene lost 10 bases, with 15 bases spanning the gap. The CDR3 region is CASTARSNAQYF. The CDR3 region has the DNA TGTGCCAGCACCGCTAGGAGTAACGCGCAGTATTTT.

The sample holds a few counts of this clonotype. The J gene is TRBJ2-3, the V gene TRBV5-1; D is unclear. The CDR3 has 14 amino acids. V lost 3 bases, J lost 5 bases, and 13 bases lay in between. Germline V gene data show CDR1 as SGHRS and CDR2 as YFSETQ. In DNA, the CDR3 is TGCGCCAGCAGCTCGCTGGGCCCCGGAGATACGCAGTATTTT. The encoded protein is CASSSLGPGDTQYF.

This clonotype was observed many times. V is TRBV7-9 and J is TRBJ2-1, with a weak D call TRBD1 (5 bases). There are 14 residues in the CDR3. CDR1 and CDR2 from the germline V gene are SEHNR and FQNEAQ (reference sequence). V lost 2 bases and J lost 9, with 14 bases in between. The CDR3 protein is CASSLLPRRGEQFF. Here the CDR3 DNA reads TGTGCCAGCAGCTTACTGCCCCGAAGGGGTGAGCAGTTCTTC.

There are a few counts of this clonotype. The chain employs TRBV12-3 or TRBV12-4 and TRBJ2-6, with unresolved D. V was trimmed by 11 bases and J by 11 bases, leaving 16 bases between them. The CDR3 length is 12 residues. CDR3 coding DNA: TGTGCCTCCCGCTACATAACTGACGTCCTGACTTTC. It encodes CASRYITDVLTF.

This clonotype was seen at least ten times. This chain joins TRBV29-1 and TRBJ2-2; D is perhaps TRBD2 (6 bases). Looked up from germline, CDR1 is SQVTM and CDR2 is ANQGSEA. The CDR3 is made up of 14 amino acids. V dropped 7 bases and J dropped 4 bases, with 16 bases sitting between them. This chain's CDR3 is CSAIADGITGELFF. DNA for the CDR3: TGCAGCGCTATAGCGGACGGAATCACCGGGGAGCTGTTTTTT.

This clonotype occurred a few times. The J gene is TRBJ1-1, the V gene TRBV7-2; no clear D. Trimming removed 4 bases from V and 1 base from J, with 10 bases in between. The germline gives CDR1 SGHTA, CDR2 FQGNSA. The CDR3 is 14 amino acids. CDR3 nucleotides: TGTGCCAGCAGCTCCCAACCGTCGAACACTGAAGCTTTCTTT. It yields the protein CASSSQPSNTEAFF.

The chain carries TRBV12-3 or TRBV12-4 and TRBJ2-1; 11 bases are shared with TRBD2. With 6 bases clipped from V and 5 bases from J, the junction kept 9 bases outside the gene matches. The CDR3 contains 16 residues. The CDR3 loop reads CASSRPLAGGHNEQFF. CDR3 bases: TGTGCCAGCAGCCGCCCCCTAGCGGGAGGTCACAATGAGCAGTTCTTC.

A remark on this clonotype: One end of the junction varies from germline; a read error may be responsible. This sequence joins TRBV3-1 and TRBJ2-5, with D hard to call. CDR3 length: 14 amino acids. CDR1 is LGHDT and CDR2 is YNNKEL in the germline V gene (reference sequence). In DNA, the CDR3 is TGTGCCAGCCGCCAAGACCCTAGGACGAAGACCCAGTACTTC. The encoded protein is CASRQDPRTKTQYF.

This clonotype was seen only a few times. The chain recombines TRBV24-1 with TRBJ1-2; 11 bases are a match to TRBD1. CDR3 size: 13 residues. Trimming removed 2 bases from V and 8 bases from J; junction bases left unmatched: 0. CDR1 is KGHDR and CDR2 is SFDVKD in the germline V gene. The CDR3 loop is CATSDWTGGGYTF. CDR3 nucleotides: TGTGCCACCAGTGATTGGACAGGGGGCGGCTACACCTTC.

This clonotype has only a few counts. The gene calls are TRBV11-1 and TRBJ2-7, with D maybe TRBD2 (6 bases). CDR1 is SGHAT, CDR2 FQDESV, per germline (reference sequence). The CDR3 is 15 amino acids. Trimming removed 5 bases at V and 2 bases at J, with 16 bases between. This CDR3 reads CASSRPGLRPYEQYF. Written as DNA, the CDR3 is TGTGCCAGCAGCCGACCGGGACTTAGACCCTACGAGCAGTACTTC.

This clonotype turned up a few times. The chain combines TRBV5-1 with TRBJ2-3; TRBD1 is a possible D gene (6 bases). The CDR3 spans 15 residues. Germline loops: CDR1 SGHRS, CDR2 YFSETQ. Between the trimmed V and J ends, which lost 5 bases and 0 bases, there was a span of 13 bases. CDR3 sequence reads: CASRSGTTSTDTQYF. The CDR3 coding sequence is TGCGCCAGCAGGTCCGGGACAACTAGCACAGATACGCAGTATTTT.

The chain carries TRBV20-1 and TRBJ2-7; D is perhaps TRBD1 (6 bases). The CDR3 has 11 amino acids. Germline values: CDR1 DFQATT, CDR2 SNEGSKA (reference sequence). V lost 6 bases to trimming and J lost 7 bases, with 13 bases between them. The CDR3 region is CSATPGEEQYF. The CDR3 coding sequence is TGCAGTGCAACCCCAGGGGAGGAGCAGTACTTC.

The V call is TRBV10-3, the J call TRBJ1-2; 11 bases fit TRBD1. CDR1 and CDR2 (germline): ENHRY, SYGVKD. The V segment lost 7 bases and the J segment 7 bases; nucleotides outside the gene matches: 8. The CDR3 loop spans 14 amino acids. The CDR3 DNA sequence: TGTGCCATCAAAGGACAGGGGGCTTCAGTTGGCTACACCTTC. This encodes CAIKGQGASVGYTF.

This clonotype occurred a few times. The chain combines TRBV6-2 or TRBV6-3 with TRBJ1-5; maybe TRBD1 (5 bases). The germline gives CDR1 MNHEY, CDR2 SVGEGT. Trimming cost V 2 bases and J 3 bases, with 11 bases left between them. The CDR3 runs 15 residues. This CDR3 is CASSYGSGYNQPQHF. CDR3 sequence (DNA): TGTGCCAGCAGTTACGGGTCAGGGTACAATCAGCCCCAGCATTTT.

The rearrangement links TRBV5-1 to TRBJ1-6, with 8 bases fitting TRBD1. The germline gives CDR1 SGHRS, CDR2 YFSETQ. V lost 7 bases and J lost 7; bases outside the gene matches: 7. The length of the CDR3 is 14 residues. CDR3 residues: CASRPGQANSPLHF. The CDR3 DNA sequence: TGCGCCAGCCGCCCGGGACAGGCGAATTCACCCCTCCACTTT.

Remarks on this clonotype: Given a much more abundant clone one base away, this may be a read error. The chain uses TRBV29-1 and TRBJ2-5, with TRBD1 matching 10 bases. V lost 7 bases, J lost 4 bases, and 9 bases stayed unmatched. Germline CDR1 reads SQVTM; CDR2 reads ANQGSEA. The CDR3 contains 14 residues. CDR3 residues: CSATGGFTGETQYF. Here the CDR3 DNA reads TGCAGCGCGACAGGGGGCTTTACCGGAGAGACCCAGTACTTC.